One sample yielded the 27 T cell receptor beta chains listed below, sequenced in a study of beta chain features in type 1 diabetes. Study-level points and caveats: Among patients with Type 1 diabetes, TCRB CDR3s were moderately but significantly shorter in every one of the four CD4+ subsets.

Expressed TCRB transcripts were sequenced, since all the RNA that had been isolated was reverse transcribed. Clones were read by immunoSEQ multiplex PCR, and TCRdb kept only the in-frame ones, dropping some. The table includes fewer than 200,000 clones, about a tenth detected once. These receptors' antigens are unknown. The material sequenced was central memory CD4+ T cells from blood. These receptors originate from a man between 25 and 39 years old with type 1 diabetes.

This clone was detected only a few times. The chain recombines TRBV29-1 with TRBJ2-5; 8 bases agree with TRBD2. TRBJ2-7 matches the DNA end more closely, so the J call is doubtful. Germline CDR1 SQVTM, CDR2 ANQGSEA. The CDR3 is 13 residues long. CDR3 sequence reads: CSVDGGGRYEQYF. The CDR3 nucleotides read TGCAGCGTTGATGGCGGGGGGCGGTACGAGCAGTACTTC.

The J gene is TRBJ2-7, the V gene TRBV21-1; the table's D call of TRBD1 was not tested on the DNA. TRBV21-1 is a listed pseudogene. The CDR3 sequence is 14 residues long. The CDR3 sequence is CASSIRDRAYEQYF. The CDR3 DNA sequence: TGTGCCAGCAGCATCCGGGACAGAGCCTACGAGCAGTACTTC.

The V gene is TRBV30, the J gene TRBJ2-7; no definite D call. V lost 3 bases to trimming and J lost 3 bases, with 24 bases between them. Germline V CDR1 and CDR2: GTSNPN, SVGIG (reference sequence). This CDR3 spans 17 amino acids. The CDR3 reads CAWRVLGSALPDYEQYF. The CDR3 DNA reads as TGTGCCTGGAGAGTCCTTGGGTCAGCGTTACCAGACTACGAGCAGTACTTC.

The rearrangement links TRBV19 to TRBJ1-2; 8 nucleotides match TRBD1. The V and J ends lost 8 bases and 3 bases, in that order; junction bases with no gene match: 2. Germline CDR1 reads LNHDA; CDR2 reads SQIVND (reference sequence). The CDR3 is made up of 12 amino acids. This CDR3 is CASAQGDYGYTF. The CDR3 DNA reads as TGTGCCAGTGCACAGGGGGACTATGGCTACACCTTC.

This clone was counted only a few times. The chain is built from TRBV18 and TRBJ2-2, with a possible D match to TRBD1 (6 bases). CDR1 and CDR2 from the germline V gene are KGHSH and LQKENI. V lost 2 bases, J lost 1 base, and 8 bases lay in between. The CDR3 is 15 amino acids. The CDR3 region has the DNA TGTGCCAGCTCACCATTACAGGGGAACACCGGGGAGCTGTTTTTT. Translated, it gives CASSPLQGNTGELFF.

V is TRBV7-2 and J is TRBJ1-5; 9 nucleotides align to TRBD1. V lost 2 bases to trimming and J lost 2 bases; unmatched junction nucleotides: 1. The CDR3 spans 15 residues. Germline assignment: CDR1 SGHTA and CDR2 FQGNSA. The CDR3 loop is CASSLRQGGNQPQHF. The CDR3 bases are TGTGCCAGCAGCTTAAGACAGGGGGGCAATCAGCCCCAGCATTTT.

J is TRBJ2-3 and V is TRBV11-1; D is perhaps TRBD2 (6 bases). The CDR3 runs to 16 residues. Deletions cut 1 base from V and 2 bases from J, with 13 bases between. The germline V gene encodes CDR1 SGHAT and CDR2 FQDESV (reference sequence). As DNA, the CDR3 is TGTGCCAGCAGCTTAGGGCTGGGACTTGTCACAGATACGCAGTATTTT. This sequence encodes CASSLGLGLVTDTQYF.

This clone has more than one count but fewer than ten. The chain has TRBV28 and TRBJ2-2; 8 positions match TRBD1. Germline values: CDR1 MDHEN, CDR2 SYDVKM. Germline trimming cut 4 bases from V and 7 bases from J; bases unmatched to any gene: 8. This CDR3 has 15 residues. CDR3 in amino acids: CASSSFDRGGGELFF. DNA for the CDR3: TGTGCCAGCAGTTCCTTCGACAGGGGAGGCGGGGAGCTGTTTTTT.

V is TRBV7-9 and J is TRBJ1-4; unclear D gene. Germline values: CDR1 SEHNR, CDR2 FQNEAQ (reference sequence). The CDR3 covers 14 residues. Deletions cut 3 bases from V and 8 bases from J, with 13 bases between. CDR3 sequence reads: CASSLDKAGEKLFF. For the CDR3, the DNA is TGTGCCAGCAGCTTGGATAAGGCGGGGGAAAAACTGTTTTTT.

The chain is built from TRBV4-2 and TRBJ2-5; 7 bases are shared with TRBD1. J was trimmed by 0 bases and V by 5 bases; bases with no gene match: 9. Germline V gives CDR1 LGHNA, CDR2 YNFKEQ. CDR3 length equals 16 residues. The CDR3 reads CASSSDRAYYQETQYF. Here the CDR3 DNA reads TGTGCCAGCAGCTCTGACAGGGCGTACTACCAAGAGACCCAGTACTTC.

This clone was detected only a few times. V is TRBV7-2 and J is TRBJ2-7; 10 bases match TRBD2. V was pared by 5 bases and J by 8 bases, with 9 bases of the junction left unmatched. CDR1 SGHTA and CDR2 FQGNSA come from the germline V gene. The CDR3 consists of 14 residues. The CDR3 here is CASSQRLAGEKQYF. The CDR3 DNA reads TGTGCCAGCAGCCAACGACTAGCGGGTGAAAAGCAGTACTTC.

The genes are TRBV2 and TRBJ2-3; D is undetermined. The CDR3 length is 14 residues. CDR1 and CDR2 (germline): SNHLY, FYNNEI. V lost 4 bases to trimming and J lost 0 bases, with 8 bases between them. The CDR3 DNA sequence: TGTGCCAGCAGTGGCGTATCTAGCACAGATACGCAGTATTTT. This sequence encodes CASSGVSSTDTQYF.

This clone was detected only a few times. The genes are TRBV28 and TRBJ1-1, with a possible D match to TRBD1 (5 bases). V gave up 5 bases and J gave up 11 bases, with 12 bases separating them. Germline CDR1 is MDHEN and CDR2 is SYDVKM. The CDR3 spans 11 residues. The DNA for the CDR3 is TGTGCCAGCAGTACCAGGGTGCGGGCTTTCTTT. It encodes CASSTRVRAFF.

Only a few counts were recorded for this clone. This chain uses TRBV7-2 with TRBJ1-5, with 8 nucleotides matching TRBD1. There are 14 residues in the CDR3. Trimming took 3 bases from V and 5 from J; bases not matched to a gene: 3. Per the germline V gene, CDR1 is SGHTA and CDR2 is FQGNSA. The CDR3: CASSLKTGDQPQHF. DNA for the CDR3: TGTGCCAGCAGCTTGAAGACAGGGGATCAGCCCCAGCATTTT.

The chain employs TRBV7-8 and TRBJ2-5; D might be TRBD2 (7 bases). From germline, CDR1 is SGHVS and CDR2 FQNEAQ. The CDR3 length is 14 residues. Trimming pared 4 bases from V and 6 bases from J, leaving 15 bases between. CDR3 sequence: CASSSGLGGKTQYF. The CDR3 DNA is TGTGCCAGCAGCTCCGGACTAGGGGGGAAGACCCAGTACTTC. Drawing the rest from reference TRBV7-8 and TRBJ2-5, the complete variable domain is GAGVSQSPRYKVAKRGQDVALRCDPISGHVSLFWYQQALGQGPEFLTYFQNEAQLDKSGLPSDRFFAERPEGSVSTLKIQRTQQEDSAVYLCASSSGLGGKTQYFGPGTRLLVL.

This clone occurred a few times. The chain recombines TRBV4-3 with TRBJ2-1, with TRBD1 matching over 11 bases. J was trimmed by 6 bases and V by 3 bases; bases with no gene match: 10. CDR3 length: 17 amino acids. Germline V gene data show CDR1 as LGHNA and CDR2 as YSLEER. The DNA for the CDR3 is TGCGCCAGCAGCCACCGACCGGGACAGGGGGGCTCCAATGAGCAGTTCTTC. Translating gives CASSHRPGQGGSNEQFF.

This clone was found a few times. The chain employs TRBV29-1 and TRBJ1-4; D not certain. Looked up from germline, CDR1 is SQVTM and CDR2 is ANQGSEA. CDR3 size: 14 residues. The V end lost 4 bases, the J end lost 0 bases, and 9 bases lay between the germline ends. CDR3: CSVGGLATNEKLFF. The CDR3, as DNA: TGCAGCGTTGGCGGACTAGCAACTAATGAAAAACTGTTTTTT.

This clone turned up a few times. The chain recombines TRBV27 with TRBJ2-3; 9 bases align to TRBD2. The CDR3 has 17 residues. J was trimmed by 6 bases and V by 0 bases; bases with no gene match: 10. Looked up from germline, CDR1 is MNHEY and CDR2 is SMNVEV (reference sequence). As DNA, the CDR3 is TGTGCCAGCAGTTTATCGATTGGAGCGGGAGGATCGGATACGCAGTATTTT. Protein: CASSLSIGAGGSDTQYF.

This clone was detected only a few times. The chain combines TRBV7-3 with TRBJ2-3; D remains unclear. Germline CDR1 is SGHTA and CDR2 is FQGTGA. The CDR3 has 14 amino acids. V dropped 4 bases and J dropped 3 bases, with 11 bases sitting between them. The CDR3 coding sequence is TGTGCCAGCAGCTCCCGCGGCGGTACAGATACGCAGTATTTT. This encodes CASSSRGGTDTQYF. The whole variable domain, filled in from reference TRBV7-3 and TRBJ2-3, reads GAGVSQTPSNKVTEKGKYVELRCDPISGHTALYWYRQSLGQGPEFLIYFQGTGAADDSGLPNDRFFAVRPEGSVSTLKIQRTERGDSAVYLCASSSRGGTDTQYFGPGTRLTVL.

There are a few counts of this clone. The CDR3 nucleotides are TGTGCCAGCGATTTCGCGGGCTATGGCTACACCTTC. This sequence encodes CASDFAGYGYTF. This sequence joins TRBV6-6 and TRBJ1-2; D ambiguous. The V and J ends lost 8 bases and 4 bases respectively, with 11 bases between them. The CDR3 is 12 amino acids. Germline CDR1 is MNHNY and CDR2 is SVGAGI (reference sequence).

This sequence joins TRBV18 and TRBJ1-1; 8 bases are shared with TRBD1. This CDR3 spans 12 amino acids. Germline CDR1 reads KGHSH; CDR2 reads LQKENI. Unmatched junction bases numbered 1, after V lost 3 bases and J lost 7 bases. CDR3 sequence: CASSPDRGEAFF. The DNA of the CDR3 is TGTGCCAGCTCACCCGACAGGGGTGAAGCTTTCTTT. The whole variable domain, remainder taken from reference TRBV18 and TRBJ1-1, is NAGVMQNPRHLVRRRGQEARLRCSPMKGHSHVYWYRQLPEEGLKFMVYLQKENIIDESGMPKERFSAEFPKEGPSILRIQQVVRGDSAAYFCASSPDRGEAFFGQGTRLTVV.

This chain links TRBV28 with TRBJ2-3; possibly TRBD1 for D (6 bases). This CDR3 region has 13 residues. Trimming stripped 3 bases from V and 8 bases from J, with 12 bases between. From germline, CDR1 is MDHEN and CDR2 SYDVKM. CDR3 in amino acids: CASSFGQGGTQYF. In DNA form, the CDR3 reads TGTGCCAGCAGTTTCGGCCAAGGGGGTACGCAGTATTTT. The entire variable domain, with the rest obtained from reference TRBV28 and TRBJ2-3, is as follows: DVKVTQSSRYLVKRTGEKVFLECVQDMDHENMFWYRQDPGLGLRLIYFSYDVKMKEKGDIPEGYSVSREKKERFSLILESASTNQTSMYLCASSFGQGGTQYFGPGTRLTVL.

CDR3 DNA: TGTGCCAGCAGCTTGGCTGCCCAGGTGCGGGGGTACAATGAGCAGTTCTTC. Translated: CASSLAAQVRGYNEQFF. The rearrangement links TRBV5-4 to TRBJ2-1; TRBD2 agrees at 7 bases. The CDR3 is 17 amino acids. CDR1 is SGHNT and CDR2 is YYREEE in the germline V gene (reference sequence). After removal of 0 bases from V and 4 bases from J, the junction contained 10 bases not matched to a gene.

This chain joins TRBV6-5 and TRBJ2-7; possible D gene TRBD2, 6 bases. The germline V and J ends were trimmed by 5 bases and 2 bases, with 16 bases remaining between them. Germline CDR1 MNHEY, CDR2 SVGAGI. The CDR3 spans 15 residues. CDR3 amino acids: CASSNAIAVAYEQYF. CDR3 coding DNA: TGTGCCAGCAGTAACGCGATAGCGGTGGCCTACGAGCAGTACTTC.

This clone was observed a handful of times. The chain recombines TRBV7-9 with TRBJ1-1; 8 bases match TRBD1. With 5 bases clipped from V and 5 bases from J, the junction kept 7 bases outside the gene matches. The CDR3 length is 14 residues. The germline V gene has CDR1 SEHNR and CDR2 FQNEAQ (reference sequence). CDR3: CASSGAGGLTEAFF. The CDR3 DNA is TGTGCCAGCAGCGGGGCAGGGGGCTTAACTGAAGCTTTCTTT.

As DNA, the CDR3 is TGTGCCAGCCTAACCCCGGGGGGGGGCTACACCTTC. Protein: CASLTPGGGYTF. The chain recombines TRBV28 with TRBJ1-2; D possibly corresponds to TRBD1 (5 bases). Germline assignment: CDR1 MDHEN and CDR2 SYDVKM. V was shortened by 8 bases and J by 8 bases, with 15 bases between the two germline ends. The CDR3 extends over 12 amino acids.

V usage is TRBV6-6 and J usage is TRBJ2-1; weak D call: TRBD1 (5 bases). Trimming removed 5 bases from V and 9 bases from J, with 20 bases in between. This CDR3 has 15 residues. The V gene's germline CDR1 is MNHNY and CDR2 SVGAGI (reference sequence). The CDR3 DNA sequence: TGTGCCAGCAGTCCCCAGGGAAGTATGCAGGGTGAGCAGTTCTTC. Translation gives CASSPQGSMQGEQFF.